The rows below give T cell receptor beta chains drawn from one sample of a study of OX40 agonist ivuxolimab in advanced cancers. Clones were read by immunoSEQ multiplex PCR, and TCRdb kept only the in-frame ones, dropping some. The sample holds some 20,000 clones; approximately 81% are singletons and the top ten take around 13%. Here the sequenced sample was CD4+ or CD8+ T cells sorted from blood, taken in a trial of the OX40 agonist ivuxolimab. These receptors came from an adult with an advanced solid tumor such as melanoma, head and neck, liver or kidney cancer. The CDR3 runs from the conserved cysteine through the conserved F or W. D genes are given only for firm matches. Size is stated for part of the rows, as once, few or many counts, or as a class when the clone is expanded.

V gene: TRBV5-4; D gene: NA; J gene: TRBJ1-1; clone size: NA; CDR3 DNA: TGTGCCAGCAGCTGGGGGGAGACTGAAGCTTTCTTT; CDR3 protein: CASSWGETEAFF
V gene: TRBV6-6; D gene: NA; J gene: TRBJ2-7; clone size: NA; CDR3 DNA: TGTGCCAGCAGTCTACCTGGGAGCAGATACGAGCAGTACTTC; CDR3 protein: CASSLPGSRYEQYF
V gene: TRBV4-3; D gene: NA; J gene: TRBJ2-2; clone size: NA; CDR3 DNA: TGCGCCAGCAGCCAAGATTACCTATTTCAGAACACCGGGGAGCTGTTTTTT; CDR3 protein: CASSQDYLFQNTGELFF
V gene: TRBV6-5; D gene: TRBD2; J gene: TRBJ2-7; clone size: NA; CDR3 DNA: TGTGCCAGCAGTTCCACTAGCGGCCTAGCCCACGAGCAGTACTTC; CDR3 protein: CASSSTSGLAHEQYF
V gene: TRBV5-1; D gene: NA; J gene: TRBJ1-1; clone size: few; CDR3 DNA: TGCGCCAGCAGCTGGGCTGGGAACACTGAAGCTTTCTTT; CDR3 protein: CASSWAGNTEAFF
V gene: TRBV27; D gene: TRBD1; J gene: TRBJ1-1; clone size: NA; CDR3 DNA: TGTGCCAGCAGTTTCGCAGGGGGAACGAACACTGAAGCTTTCTTT; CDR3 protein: CASSFAGGTNTEAFF
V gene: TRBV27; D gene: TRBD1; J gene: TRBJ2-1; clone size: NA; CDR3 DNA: TGTGCCAGCAGTTTACTTGCGGGACAGGGGCCTCCTGAGCAGTTCTTC; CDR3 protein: CASSLLAGQGPPEQFF
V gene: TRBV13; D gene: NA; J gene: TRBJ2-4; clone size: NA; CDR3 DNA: TGTGCCAGCAGCAACCAGGGGACCAAAAACATTCAGTACTTC; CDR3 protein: CASSNQGTKNIQYF
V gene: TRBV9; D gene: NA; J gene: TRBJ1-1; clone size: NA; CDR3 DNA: TGTGCCAGCAGCGTAGGGGGAGTCAGGGGACTGAACACTGAAGCTTTCTTT; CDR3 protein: CASSVGGVRGLNTEAFF
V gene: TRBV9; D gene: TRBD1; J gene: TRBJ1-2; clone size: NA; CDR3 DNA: TGTGCCACCGCCTCAGGGGGCAATGGCTACACCTTC; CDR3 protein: CATASGGNGYTF
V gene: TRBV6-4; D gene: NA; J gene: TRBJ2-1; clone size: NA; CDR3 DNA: TGTGCCACCCGATCCCGGGTCGGCTCCTACAATGAGCAGTTCTTC; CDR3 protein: CATRSRVGSYNEQFF
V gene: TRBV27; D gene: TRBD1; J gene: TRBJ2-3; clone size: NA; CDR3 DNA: TGTGCCAGCAGTCCCCGGGACAGGGCCACAGATACGCAGTATTTT; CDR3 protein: CASSPRDRATDTQYF
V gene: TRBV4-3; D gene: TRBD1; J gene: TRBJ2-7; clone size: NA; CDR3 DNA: TGCGCCAGCAGCCAAGAATTAGGGACAGGCGGCTCCTACGAGCAGTACTTC; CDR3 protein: CASSQELGTGGSYEQYF
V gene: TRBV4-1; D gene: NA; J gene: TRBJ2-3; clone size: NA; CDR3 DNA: TGCGCCAGCAGCCTGCACTCCGGTACGCAGTATTTT; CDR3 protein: CASSLHSGTQYF
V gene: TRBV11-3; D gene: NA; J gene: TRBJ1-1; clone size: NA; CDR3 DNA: TGTGCCAGCAGCTTCTCTCAGGCTACTGAAGCTTTCTTT; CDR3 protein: CASSFSQATEAFF
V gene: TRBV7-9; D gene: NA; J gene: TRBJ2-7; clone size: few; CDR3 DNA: TGTGCCAGCAGCACAACTAGTAACCGCTACGAGCAGTACTTC; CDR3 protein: CASSTTSNRYEQYF
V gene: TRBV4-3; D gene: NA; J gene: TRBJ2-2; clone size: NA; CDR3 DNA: TGCGCCAGCAGCCAAGAGGCAGTCCTACTCACCGGGGAGCTGTTTTTT; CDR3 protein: CASSQEAVLLTGELFF
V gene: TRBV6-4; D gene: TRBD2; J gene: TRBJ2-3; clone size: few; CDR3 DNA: TGTGCCAGCAGTGACACAGCGGGGGGCACAGATACGCAGTATTTT; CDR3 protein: CASSDTAGGTDTQYF
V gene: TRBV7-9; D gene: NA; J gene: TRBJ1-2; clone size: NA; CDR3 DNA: TGTGCCAGCAGCTCCGGGGCGAGGGACTATGGCTACACCTTC; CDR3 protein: CASSSGARDYGYTF
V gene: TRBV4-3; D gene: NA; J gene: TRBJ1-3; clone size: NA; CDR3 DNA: TGCGCCAGCAGCCCCGGGACAAGCTCTGGAAACACCATATATTTT; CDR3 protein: CASSPGTSSGNTIYF
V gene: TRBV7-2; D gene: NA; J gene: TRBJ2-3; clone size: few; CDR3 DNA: TGTGCCAGCAGCCATTGGGGGGTATTGAGCACAGATACGCAGTATTTT; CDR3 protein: CASSHWGVLSTDTQYF
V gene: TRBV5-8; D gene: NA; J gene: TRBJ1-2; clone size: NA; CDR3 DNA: TGTGCCAGCAGCTTGGTCCGGGGTCGTGGCTACACCTTC; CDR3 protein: CASSLVRGRGYTF
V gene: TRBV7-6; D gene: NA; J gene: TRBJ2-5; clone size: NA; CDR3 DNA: TGTGCCAGCAGCTACCTCGCGTACCAAGAGACCCAGTACTTC; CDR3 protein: CASSYLAYQETQYF
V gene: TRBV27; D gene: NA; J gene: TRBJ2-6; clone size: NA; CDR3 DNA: TGTGCCAGCAGTCCCTTTGCTGGGGCCAACGTCCTGACTTTC; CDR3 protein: CASSPFAGANVLTF